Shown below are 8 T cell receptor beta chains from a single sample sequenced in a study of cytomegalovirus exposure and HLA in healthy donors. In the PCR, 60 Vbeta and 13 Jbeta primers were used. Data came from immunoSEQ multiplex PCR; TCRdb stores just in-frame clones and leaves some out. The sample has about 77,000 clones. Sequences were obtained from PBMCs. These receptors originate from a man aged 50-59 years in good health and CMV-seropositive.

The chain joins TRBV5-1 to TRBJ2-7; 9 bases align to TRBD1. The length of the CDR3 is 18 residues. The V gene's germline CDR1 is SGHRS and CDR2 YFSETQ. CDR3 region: CALRSSPISGQGTYEQYF. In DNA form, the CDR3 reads TGCGCTCTCAGGTCGTCACCTATATCGGGACAGGGTACGTACGAGCAGTACTTC.

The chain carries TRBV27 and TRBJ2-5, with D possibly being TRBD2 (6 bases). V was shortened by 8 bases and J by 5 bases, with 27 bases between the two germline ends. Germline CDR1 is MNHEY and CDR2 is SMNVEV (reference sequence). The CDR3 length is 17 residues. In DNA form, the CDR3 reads TGTGCCAGCTCTCCTCCCGGGGACTTTTCTCGGAGGGAGACCCAGTACTTC. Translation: CASSPPGDFSRRETQYF.

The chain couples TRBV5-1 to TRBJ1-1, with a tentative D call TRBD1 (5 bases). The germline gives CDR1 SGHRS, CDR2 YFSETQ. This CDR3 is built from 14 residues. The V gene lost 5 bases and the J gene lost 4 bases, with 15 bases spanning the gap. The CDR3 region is CASRRTGGGTEAFF. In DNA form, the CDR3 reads TGCGCCAGCAGGAGAACGGGGGGGGGCACTGAAGCTTTCTTT.

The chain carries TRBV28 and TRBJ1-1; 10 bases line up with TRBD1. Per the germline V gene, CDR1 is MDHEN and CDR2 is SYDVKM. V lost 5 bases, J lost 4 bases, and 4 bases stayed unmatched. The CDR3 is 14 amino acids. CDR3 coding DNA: TGTGCCAGCAGTGACAGGGGGCGCGGCACTGAAGCTTTCTTT. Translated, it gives CASSDRGRGTEAFF.

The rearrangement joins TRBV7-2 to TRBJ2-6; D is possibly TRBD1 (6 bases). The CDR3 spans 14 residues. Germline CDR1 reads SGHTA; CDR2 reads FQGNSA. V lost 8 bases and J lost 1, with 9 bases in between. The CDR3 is CASLGGSGANVLTF. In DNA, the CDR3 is TGTGCCAGCTTAGGGGGTTCTGGGGCCAACGTCCTGACTTTC. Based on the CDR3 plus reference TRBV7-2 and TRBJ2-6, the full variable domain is GAGVSQSPSNKVTEKGKDVELRCDPISGHTALYWYRQSLGQGLEFLIYFQGNSAPDKSGLPSDRFSAERTGGSVSTLTIQRTQQEDSAVYLCASLGGSGANVLTFGAGSRLTVL.

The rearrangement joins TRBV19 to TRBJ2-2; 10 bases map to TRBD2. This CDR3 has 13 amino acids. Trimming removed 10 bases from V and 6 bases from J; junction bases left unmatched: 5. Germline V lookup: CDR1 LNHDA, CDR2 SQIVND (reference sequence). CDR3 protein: CATLAGEAGELFF. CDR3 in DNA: TGTGCCACCCTAGCGGGAGAAGCCGGGGAGCTGTTTTTT.

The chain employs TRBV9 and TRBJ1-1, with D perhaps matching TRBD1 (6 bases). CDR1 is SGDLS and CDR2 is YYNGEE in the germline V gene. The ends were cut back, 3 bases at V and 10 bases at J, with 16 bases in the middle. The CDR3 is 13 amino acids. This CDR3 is CASSGSNQGTAFF. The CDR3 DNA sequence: TGTGCCAGCAGCGGGAGTAACCAGGGGACAGCTTTCTTT.

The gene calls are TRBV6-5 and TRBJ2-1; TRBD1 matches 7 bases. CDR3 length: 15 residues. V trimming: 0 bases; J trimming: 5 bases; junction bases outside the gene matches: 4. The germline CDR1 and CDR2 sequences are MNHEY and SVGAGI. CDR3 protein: CASSYSGTVNNEQFF. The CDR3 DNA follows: TGTGCCAGCAGTTACTCGGGGACAGTAAACAATGAGCAGTTCTTC.